These 28 T cell receptor beta chains originate from one sample sequenced in a study of blood T cell repertoires in COVID-19. Produced via immunoSEQ multiplex PCR; TCRdb's table is partial and in-frame only. The sample lists over 95,000 clones; more than 80% were seen once. The sample comprised peripheral blood. These receptor sequences come from a woman in her fifties or sixties with COVID-19, enrolled during active disease.

The rearrangement links TRBV28 to TRBJ2-5, with a weak D call TRBD2 (5 bases). The CDR3 has 16 residues. Germline V gene sequence: CDR1 MDHEN, CDR2 SYDVKM. V was pared by 2 bases and J by 1 base, with 14 bases between. CDR3 residues: CASSLQPAGPQETQYF. CDR3 in DNA: TGTGCCAGCAGTTTACAGCCCGCGGGTCCCCAAGAGACCCAGTACTTC.

This chain connects TRBV11-2 to TRBJ1-1; D possibly corresponds to TRBD1 (6 bases). This CDR3 spans 13 amino acids. The V gene's germline CDR1 is SGHAT and CDR2 FQNNGV. The germline V and J ends were trimmed by 6 bases and 1 base, with 9 bases remaining between them. In nucleotides, the CDR3 is TGTGCCAGCAGACCCAGGGGGAACACTGAAGCTTTCTTT. Translating gives CASRPRGNTEAFF.

The count of this clone is one. V usage is TRBV3-1 (or the pseudogene TRBV3-2) and J usage is TRBJ2-1; TRBD1 matches at 7 bases. This CDR3 is built from 15 residues. Germline V gene sequence: CDR1 LGHDT, CDR2 YNNKEL (reference sequence). J gave up 8 bases and V 4 bases, and 11 bases lay outside the gene matches. The DNA for the CDR3 is TGTGCCAGCAGCCCTATCAGTGACAGGGCGGATGAGCAGTTCTTC. Its protein is CASSPISDRADEQFF.

The chain employs TRBV9 and TRBJ1-1; TRBD1 might be the D (5 bases). Trimming removed 4 bases from V and 8 bases from J, with 18 bases in between. This CDR3 contains 14 residues. Germline V CDR1 and CDR2: SGDLS, YYNGEE. The CDR3: CASSLLQDPPEAFF. The CDR3 nucleotides are TGTGCCAGCAGCCTCCTACAGGATCCTCCCGAAGCTTTCTTT.

The rearrangement links TRBV18 to TRBJ2-3; D gene unclear. The ends were cut back, 3 bases at V and 0 bases at J, with 4 bases in the middle. The germline gives CDR1 KGHSH, CDR2 LQKENI. The CDR3 totals 13 residues. CDR3 amino acids: CASSPGSTDTQYF. CDR3 nucleotide sequence: TGTGCCAGCTCACCCGGGAGCACAGATACGCAGTATTTT.

In its sample, this clone was seen a few times. The chain is built from TRBV7-3 and TRBJ1-2; maybe TRBD1 (5 bases). The CDR3 length is 13 residues. V shed 5 bases and J shed 3 bases, with 10 bases lying between them. The germline gives CDR1 SGHTA, CDR2 FQGTGA. CDR3 protein: CASSPSGDYGYTF. The CDR3 region has the DNA TGTGCCAGCAGCCCATCGGGGGACTATGGCTACACCTTC.

The rearrangement joins TRBV13 to TRBJ1-1; D is ambiguous. The germline CDR1 and CDR2 sequences are PRHDT and FYEKMQ (reference sequence). CDR3 size: 16 residues. Trimming pared 1 base from V and 2 bases from J, leaving 14 bases between. For the CDR3, the DNA is TGTGCCAGCAGCTTAGCTTCCTGGGAGGGTAACACTGAAGCTTTCTTT. This gives the protein CASSLASWEGNTEAFF. Full variable domain (missing parts from reference TRBV13 and TRBJ1-1): AAGVIQSPRHLIKEKRETATLKCYPIPRHDTVYWYQQGPGQDPQFLISFYEKMQSDKGSIPDRFSAQQFSDYHSELNMSSLELGDSALYFCASSLASWEGNTEAFFGQGTRLTVV.

The CDR3 nucleotides read TGCGCCAGCAGCGCCAAAGAGACAGGGGGCTACAATGAGCAGTTCTTC. Protein sequence: CASSAKETGGYNEQFF. The chain links TRBV5-1 to TRBJ2-1, with 9 positions matching TRBD1. J gave up 3 bases and V 4 bases, and 8 bases lay outside the gene matches. CDR1 is SGHRS and CDR2 is YFSETQ in the germline V gene. The CDR3 totals 16 residues.

The rearrangement uses TRBV5-1 and TRBJ1-1; D may be TRBD1 (5 bases). The germline V gene encodes CDR1 SGHRS and CDR2 YFSETQ. The germline V and J ends were trimmed by 4 bases and 0 bases, with 22 bases remaining between them. The CDR3 is made up of 18 amino acids. The chain's CDR3 is CASSAPGEEGKMNTEAFF. The CDR3 DNA reads TGCGCCAGCAGCGCCCCCGGGGAGGAGGGGAAGATGAACACTGAAGCTTTCTTT.

This clone was counted between two and nine times. The V gene is TRBV6-6, the J gene TRBJ2-2, with D tentatively TRBD1 (6 bases). The V and J ends lost 6 bases and 5 bases respectively, with 10 bases between them. The CDR3 spans 13 residues. The germline gives CDR1 MNHNY, CDR2 SVGAGI (reference sequence). This CDR3 is CASRTQGTGELFF. CDR3 DNA sequence: TGTGCCAGCAGGACACAGGGTACCGGGGAGCTGTTTTTT.

This clone was seen just once. The chain links TRBV12-5 to TRBJ1-1; D might be TRBD1 (6 bases). The germline V and J ends were trimmed by 6 bases and 5 bases, with 16 bases remaining between them. The germline CDR1 and CDR2 sequences are LGHNT and FRNRAP. The CDR3 sequence is 14 residues long. The chain's CDR3 is CASGLETGWTEAFF. In DNA, the CDR3 is TGTGCTAGTGGACTAGAGACAGGTTGGACTGAAGCTTTCTTT. The full variable domain, its missing parts supplied by reference TRBV12-5 and TRBJ1-1, is DARVTQTPRHKVTEMGQEVTMRCQPILGHNTVFWYRQTMMQGLELLAYFRNRAPLDDSGMPKDRFSAEMPDATLATLKIQPSEPRDSAVYFCASGLETGWTEAFFGQGTRLTVV.

This chain joins TRBV24-1 and TRBJ2-7; 7 bases agree with TRBD1. V was pared by 10 bases and J by 4 bases, with 6 bases of the junction left unmatched. CDR3 length: 12 amino acids. Germline V lookup: CDR1 KGHDR, CDR2 SFDVKD. The CDR3 DNA reads as TGTGCCACAGGACAGGAGCCTTACGAGCAGTACTTC. Its protein product is CATGQEPYEQYF.

V gene TRBV5-4 combines with J gene TRBJ1-3, with D perhaps matching TRBD1 (5 bases). The germline CDR1 and CDR2 sequences are SGHNT and YYREEE (reference sequence). Deletions cut 0 bases from V and 0 bases from J, with 10 bases between. The CDR3 loop spans 16 amino acids. CDR3 sequence: CASSLDGGISGNTIYF. CDR3 nucleotide sequence: TGTGCCAGCAGCTTGGATGGGGGGATCTCTGGAAACACCATATATTTT.

The chain employs TRBV18 and TRBJ1-2; D ambiguous. CDR1 KGHSH and CDR2 LQKENI come from the germline V gene. Trimming left V 0 bases short and J 8 bases short, with 10 bases between. CDR3 length equals 13 residues. The chain's CDR3 is CASSPPSKEGYTF. CDR3 DNA: TGTGCCAGCTCACCACCGTCTAAGGAGGGCTACACCTTC.

The chain links TRBV5-1 to TRBJ1-3, with TRBD1 matching 7 bases. The V segment lost 4 bases and the J segment 3 bases; nucleotides outside the gene matches: 13. Per the germline V gene, CDR1 is SGHRS and CDR2 is YFSETQ. CDR3 length: 17 residues. The CDR3 nucleotides are TGCGCCAGCAGCGCTCATCCCAGGGGGTTAGGTGGAAACACCATATATTTT. Translation: CASSAHPRGLGGNTIYF.

The rearrangement links TRBV28 to TRBJ1-2; no firm D call. Germline V gene lookup returns CDR1 MDHEN and CDR2 SYDVKM. The CDR3 spans 13 residues. V lost 9 bases to trimming and J lost 2 bases, with 13 bases between them. The CDR3 nucleotides are TGTGCCAGTGTGGAGGGCCTCAACTATGGCTACACCTTC. Amino acid sequence: CASVEGLNYGYTF.

The J gene is TRBJ1-1, the V gene TRBV9, with 10 bases lining up with TRBD1. This CDR3 is built from 15 residues. V shed 3 bases, J shed 5 bases, and the junction held 7 bases outside the gene matches. Germline V gives CDR1 SGDLS, CDR2 YYNGEE. CDR3 amino acids: CASSARTGGSTEAFF. The DNA of the CDR3 is TGTGCCAGCAGCGCCCGGACAGGGGGTAGTACTGAAGCTTTCTTT.

The V and J genes are TRBV5-1 and TRBJ2-3, with D tentatively TRBD1 (6 bases). The CDR3 is made up of 14 amino acids. The V end lost 0 bases, the J end lost 2 bases, and 7 bases lay between the germline ends. CDR1 and CDR2 (germline): SGHRS, YFSETQ. The CDR3 DNA sequence: TGCGCCAGCAGCTTGGGGACAGTCACAGATACGCAGTATTTT. Translating it yields CASSLGTVTDTQYF.

The chain carries TRBV7-2 and TRBJ2-7, with unresolved D. CDR3 length: 14 amino acids. CDR1 and CDR2 (germline): SGHTA, FQGNSA. Trimming cost V 3 bases and J 3 bases, with 12 bases left between them. CDR3 nucleotide sequence: TGTGCCAGCAGCTTGATCGGAGCGATCTACGAGCAGTACTTC. Residues: CASSLIGAIYEQYF. The full variable domain, its missing parts supplied by reference TRBV7-2 and TRBJ2-7, is GAGVSQSPSNKVTEKGKDVELRCDPISGHTALYWYRQSLGQGLEFLIYFQGNSAPDKSGLPSDRFSAERTGGSVSTLTIQRTQQEDSAVYLCASSLIGAIYEQYFGPGTRLTVT.

The rearrangement links TRBV10-3 to TRBJ1-3; D is ambiguous. CDR3 length: 15 amino acids. Germline V gives CDR1 ENHRY, CDR2 SYGVKD. The V gene lost 3 bases and the J gene lost 0 bases, with 9 bases spanning the gap. CDR3 in amino acids: CAISDWFSSGNTIYF. Written as DNA, the CDR3 is TGTGCCATCAGTGATTGGTTTAGCTCTGGAAACACCATATATTTT.

This clone has a count of ten or more. The rearrangement uses TRBV7-3 and TRBJ2-7; a possible D gene is TRBD2 (6 bases). Germline V CDR1 and CDR2: SGHTA, FQGTGA. The CDR3 is 15 residues long. V lost 5 bases to trimming and J lost 2 bases, with 16 bases between them. In DNA form, the CDR3 reads TGTGCCAGCAGCCCAATGGGGGGAGAAACCTACGAGCAGTACTTC. Translated: CASSPMGGETYEQYF.

The count of this clone is one. V usage is TRBV5-1 and J usage is TRBJ1-2; 8 nucleotides match TRBD1. The CDR3 has 14 residues. Looked up from germline, CDR1 is SGHRS and CDR2 is YFSETQ. Trimming at V came to 3 bases and at J to 6 bases, leaving 7 bases not matched to a gene. The CDR3 coding sequence is TGCGCCAGCAGCTATGATCGACAGGGGAATGGCTACACCTTC. Translating gives CASSYDRQGNGYTF. The whole variable domain, remainder taken from reference TRBV5-1 and TRBJ1-2, is KAGVTQTPRYLIKTRGQQVTLSCSPISGHRSVSWYQQTPGQGLQFLFEYFSETQRNKGNFPGRFSGRQFSNSRSEMNVSTLELGDSALYLCASSYDRQGNGYTFGSGTRLTVV.

The chain links TRBV18 to TRBJ1-1; 7 bases are shared with TRBD1. In germline, CDR1 is KGHSH, CDR2 LQKENI. V gave up 6 bases and J gave up 0 bases; unmatched junction bases: 7. This CDR3 is 15 amino acids long. The CDR3 reads CASSRDSPMNTEAFF. The CDR3 DNA reads TGTGCCAGCTCGCGGGACAGCCCCATGAACACTGAAGCTTTCTTT.

The rearrangement links TRBV28 to TRBJ1-5, with TRBD1 matching 7 bases. CDR1 is MDHEN and CDR2 is SYDVKM in the germline V gene. CDR3 length: 12 amino acids. For the CDR3, the DNA is TGTGCGGTTATGGGACAGAATCAGCCCCAGCATTTT. This translates into CAVMGQNQPQHF.

This clone appeared a few times. The chain uses TRBV25-1 and TRBJ1-2, with D possibly TRBD1 on 6 matching bases. The CDR3 spans 16 residues. Trimming took off 6 bases at V and 0 bases at J, with 17 bases between the two ends. Germline-derived CDR1 and CDR2 are MGHDK and SYGVNS. The CDR3 here is CASSQAAGAANYGYTF. In nucleotides, the CDR3 is TGTGCCAGCAGCCAAGCCGCGGGGGCGGCTAACTATGGCTACACCTTC.

J is TRBJ2-4 and V is TRBV7-2; 16 bases match TRBD2. Germline V gene data show CDR1 as SGHTA and CDR2 as FQGNSA. V lost 2 bases and J lost 7; bases outside the gene matches: 8. The CDR3 has 18 amino acids. The DNA for the CDR3 is TGTGCCAGCAGCTTAAGTGGGACTAGCGGGGGGGGTCAGAACATTCAGTACTTC. Its translation is CASSLSGTSGGGQNIQYF.

The chain joins TRBV18 to TRBJ1-1; D is possibly TRBD1 (6 bases). The length of the CDR3 is 15 residues. V was shortened by 3 bases and J by 2 bases, with 13 bases between the two germline ends. Germline CDR1 and CDR2: KGHSH and LQKENI. The CDR3 region is CASSPRQDSNTEAFF. CDR3 sequence (DNA): TGTGCCAGCTCACCCAGACAGGACTCTAACACTGAAGCTTTCTTT.

J is TRBJ1-6 and V is TRBV19, with D perhaps TRBD1 (6 bases). The CDR3 sequence is 17 residues long. V was pared by 0 bases and J by 7 bases, with 16 bases between. Germline V gene lookup returns CDR1 LNHDA and CDR2 SQIVND (reference sequence). The CDR3 is CASSIDPQQGRNSPLHF. For the CDR3, the DNA is TGTGCCAGTAGTATAGACCCCCAGCAGGGGCGGAATTCACCCCTCCACTTT.